This T cell receptor beta chain emerged from a study of T cell responses to AZD1222 COVID-19 vaccine. The germline gives CDR1 SEHNR, CDR2 FQNEAQ (reference sequence). The CDR3 runs 16 residues. With 4 bases removed from V and 0 bases from J, the gap between germline ends came to 16 bases. Profiled with immunoSEQ multiplex PCR; TCRdb holds only in-frame clones, not every one. This sample has 150,000 or so clones; approximately 90% occur once, and the top ten carry more than 0.9%. The chain recombines TRBV7-9 with TRBJ2-7; TRBD2 is a possible D gene (6 bases). The starting material was peripheral blood, obtained 28 days after the second AZD1222 dose. The source is an adult who received the AZD1222 COVID-19 vaccine. CDR3 coding DNA: TGTGCCAGCAGCTCCCCAGGGACTCCCGCCTCCTACGAGCAGTACTTC. It yields the protein CASSSPGTPASYEQYF.